This TCR beta chain was sequenced during a study of T cell repertoires in cytomegalovirus infection. In the study overall: HLA-C-restricted CMV epitopes, recently identified, and well-studied HLA-B-restricted ones were used by the study.

Points on this clonotype: Antigen unknown.

Trimming cost V 4 bases and J 3 bases; bases outside gene matches: 1. The length of the CDR3 is 13 residues. The germline V gene has CDR1 ENHRY and CDR2 SYGVKD. TCRdb re-called the reads through MiXCR, storing one row per CDR3 protein. Seen here are around 85,000 distinct CDR3 sequences, about half observed once, and the top ten hold approximately 93%. The sequencing used CD8+ T cells from cultured PBMCs, collected from culture after CMV antigen stimulation. The clonotype was recovered from a human donor in good health (CMV status not recorded). Some clones in this sample may be carry-over from other donors' samples. The J gene is TRBJ2-5, the V gene TRBV10-3; 8 bases match TRBD1. CDR3 sequence reads: CAISGGQEETQYF. CDR3 nucleotide sequence: TGTGCCATCAGTGGGGGACAGGAAGAGACCCAGTACTTC.